This TCR beta chain was documented in a study of Graves' ophthalmopathy and Graves' hyperthyroidism. Looking at the study overall: Blood was drawn at initial diagnosis, before any treatment. Points from the study as a whole: In predicting ophthalmopathy progression, the model reached approximately 70% sensitivity and around 72% specificity. Blood repertoires reportedly contained most expanded thyroid clonotypes above 0.001 frequency.

Remarks on this clonotype: The target antigen is unknown.

Trimming removed 0 bases at V and 9 bases at J, with 11 bases between. The CDR3 covers 12 residues. Looked up from germline, CDR1 is SQVTM and CDR2 is ANQGSEA. A volume of approximately 9.2 ml of fresh peripheral blood supplied the PBMCs. The authors amplified TCR beta CDR3 regions from RNA transcripts. Scientists carried out first-round RT-PCR using HTBI primers and then a second-round multiplex PCR. A single record per CDR3 protein comes from TCRdb applying MiXCR to the multiplex PCR reads. This sample has approximately 700,000 distinct CDR3 sequences, with 35% to 50% found just once. The chain is built from TRBV29-1 and TRBJ2-5; the D is unclear. The sample consisted of peripheral blood. This sequence was found in an adult man with Graves' ophthalmopathy. This CDR3 reads CSVEDTGQPQYF. CDR3 sequence (DNA): TGCAGCGTTGAAGATACGGGTCAGCCCCAGTACTTC.